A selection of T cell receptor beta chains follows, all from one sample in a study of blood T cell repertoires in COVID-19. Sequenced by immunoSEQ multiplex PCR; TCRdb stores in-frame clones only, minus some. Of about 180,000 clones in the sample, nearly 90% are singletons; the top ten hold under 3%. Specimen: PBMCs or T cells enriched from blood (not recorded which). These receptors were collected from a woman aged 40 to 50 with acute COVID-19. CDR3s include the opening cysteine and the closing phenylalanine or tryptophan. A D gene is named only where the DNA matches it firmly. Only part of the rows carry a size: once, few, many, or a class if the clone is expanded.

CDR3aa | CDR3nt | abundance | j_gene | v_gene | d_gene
CASSYSQRAGWSSEAFF | TGTGCCAGCAGTTACTCCCAAAGGGCAGGGTGGAGTTCTGAAGCTTTCTTT | - | TRBJ1-1 | TRBV6-2/TRBV6-3 | -
CASNTGLSYNEQFF | TGTGCCAGTAACACAGGGCTTTCCTACAATGAGCAGTTCTTC | - | TRBJ2-1 | TRBV19 | -
CASSSTTGSYGYTF | TGTGCCAGCAGCTCAACGACAGGGTCATATGGCTACACCTTC | - | TRBJ1-2 | TRBV3-1/TRBV3-2 | TRBD1
CASSTRTGLQNTEAFF | TGCGCCAGCAGCACCCGGACAGGGCTCCAGAACACTGAAGCTTTCTTT | - | TRBJ1-1 | TRBV5-1 | TRBD1
CASSAGQGKGQPQHF | TGTGCCAGCAGTGCGGGACAGGGTAAGGGTCAGCCCCAGCATTTT | once | TRBJ1-5 | TRBV2 | TRBD1
CASVPLRGPYEQFF | TGTGCTAGTGTCCCTTTACGGGGTCCCTATGAGCAGTTCTTC | - | TRBJ2-1 | TRBV12-5 | -
CASSQERVQETQYF | TGTGCCAGCAGCCAAGAGAGGGTCCAAGAGACCCAGTACTTC | - | TRBJ2-5 | TRBV4-2 | -
CASSQRTSSYNEQFF | TGCGCCAGCAGCCAACGAACGAGCTCCTACAATGAGCAGTTCTTC | once | TRBJ2-1 | TRBV4-1 | -
CASSVNRDRDVIGELFF | TGTGCCAGCAGCGTCAACCGGGACAGGGATGTAATCGGGGAGCTGTTTTTT | - | TRBJ2-2 | TRBV9 | TRBD1
CASSLTGTGPTQFF | TGTGCCAGCAGTCTTACCGGGACAGGGCCGACGCAGTTCTTC | - | TRBJ2-1 | TRBV2 | TRBD1
CATSDPQGGEETQYF | TGTGCCACCAGTGATCCACAGGGGGGTGAAGAGACCCAGTACTTC | - | TRBJ2-5 | TRBV24-1 | TRBD1
CSASGLPDEQYF | TGCAGTGCTAGTGGACTCCCGGACGAGCAGTACTTC | - | TRBJ2-7 | TRBV20-1 | -
CASSTREAETQYF | TGTGCCAGCAGCACAAGGGAGGCTGAGACCCAGTACTTC | - | TRBJ2-5 | TRBV7-6 | -
CASSLRGDRGSNQPQHF | TGTGCCAGCAGTTTAAGGGGGGACAGGGGCAGCAATCAGCCCCAGCATTTT | - | TRBJ1-5 | TRBV28 | TRBD1
CASSLLGQNRSQGHSTDTQYF | TGTGCCAGCAGCTTATTGGGGCAGAATAGATCCCAGGGGCATAGCACAGATACGCAGTATTTT | few | TRBJ2-3 | TRBV7-3 | -
CASSPQRETQYF | TGTGCCAGCTCACCCCAGAGGGAGACCCAGTACTTC | - | TRBJ2-5 | TRBV18 | -
CASSTGLAGGYEQYF | TGTGCCAGTAGTACCGGACTAGCGGGAGGGTACGAGCAGTACTTC | - | TRBJ2-7 | TRBV19 | TRBD2
CASSQRASQSRLHF | TGTGCCAGCAGCCAAAGAGCTTCCCAAAGCCGCCTCCACTTT | - | TRBJ1-6 | TRBV3-1/TRBV3-2 | -